One sample yielded the 8 T cell receptor beta chains listed below, sequenced in a study of T cells in Graves' hyperthyroidism and ophthalmopathy (dated by TCRdb to between 2017 and 2020). Libraries were constructed by multiplex PCR. Instrument on record: Illumina HiSeq 2000. The TCR beta CDR3 regions were amplified from the RNA transcripts. The TCR CDR3 was subjected to a first round of RT-PCR using the HTBI primer set and the Qiagen OneStep RT-PCR kit. TCRdb ran its own pipeline on the public reads, namely fastp trimming at Q25 and MiXCR clone calling, and kept in-frame beta chains. CDR3 protein duplicates are merged, each entry listing the most common genes and DNA. For this sample the table gives 640,000 or so distinct CDR3 sequences, of which 11% to 15% were detected only once. The ten largest clones represent around 7% of the sample. The sample comprised blood. Receptors originate from a woman aged 18-29 years with Graves' ophthalmopathy.

This clonotype was observed at least ten times. V gene TRBV28 combines with J gene TRBJ1-2; no clear D gene. Germline CDR1 MDHEN, CDR2 SYDVKM. V was shortened by 6 bases and J by 2 bases, with 4 bases between the two germline ends. The CDR3 has 11 residues. CDR3 residues: CASSSNYGYTF. Here the CDR3 DNA reads TGTGCCAGCAGCTCGAACTATGGCTACACCTTC.

This clonotype was picked up a small number of times. The CDR3 sequence: CASSIGQSNTGELFF. As DNA, the CDR3 is TGTGCCAGTAGTATTGGACAGTCGAACACCGGGGAGCTGTTTTTT. This chain uses TRBV19 with TRBJ2-2, with a weak D call TRBD1 (6 bases). V shed 3 bases and J shed 0 bases, with 8 bases lying between them. Germline V gene sequence: CDR1 LNHDA, CDR2 SQIVND (reference sequence). This CDR3 contains 15 residues.

This clonotype has a count of ten or more. This rearrangement joins TRBV30 to TRBJ2-3; 10 nucleotides line up with TRBD2. Trimming cost V 1 base and J 3 bases; bases outside gene matches: 4. CDR3 length equals 15 residues. Germline V gene sequence: CDR1 GTSNPN, CDR2 SVGIG (reference sequence). CDR3 sequence reads: CAWSDYSGRTDTQYF. The CDR3 coding sequence is TGTGCCTGGAGTGATTATAGCGGGAGGACAGATACGCAGTATTTT.

The V gene is TRBV27, the J gene TRBJ2-6; no firm D call. The CDR3 runs 16 residues. Germline assignment: CDR1 MNHEY and CDR2 SMNVEV (reference sequence). With 8 bases removed from V and 2 bases from J, the gap between germline ends came to 16 bases. CDR3 nucleotide sequence: TGTGCCAGCGCACCCTTAGACCGTACTGGGGCCAACGTCCTGACTTTC. This codes for CASAPLDRTGANVLTF.

This clonotype was counted at least ten times. The V call is TRBV20-1, the J call TRBJ1-2; 9 bases line up with TRBD1. The germline V gene has CDR1 DFQATT and CDR2 SNEGSKA (reference sequence). The CDR3 totals 17 residues. V trimming: 4 bases; J trimming: 8 bases; junction bases outside the gene matches: 20. The CDR3 is CSATTGTGQAWVLGYTF. In DNA, the CDR3 is TGCAGTGCTACGACCGGGACAGGGCAGGCCTGGGTTTTAGGCTACACCTTC.

The genes are TRBV20-1 and TRBJ2-4; 8 bases align to TRBD2. Germline assignment: CDR1 DFQATT and CDR2 SNEGSKA (reference sequence). V shed 6 bases and J 4 bases; nucleotides not matched to a gene: 8. The CDR3 covers 14 residues. The CDR3 region is CSALGGAFKNIQYF. The CDR3 DNA follows: TGCAGTGCCCTCGGGGGGGCCTTTAAAAACATTCAGTACTTC.

The chain carries TRBV3-1 and TRBJ2-5; D possibly matches TRBD1 or TRBD2 (5 bases each). CDR3 length: 15 amino acids. From germline, CDR1 is LGHDT and CDR2 YNNKEL (reference sequence). Trimming took off 0 bases at V and 6 bases at J, with 14 bases between the two ends. The CDR3 loop reads CASSQDRGVLKTQYF. The CDR3 DNA follows: TGTGCCAGCAGCCAAGATCGAGGGGTTCTGAAGACCCAGTACTTC.

This chain connects TRBV20-1 to TRBJ2-7, with D perhaps being TRBD1 or TRBD2 (5 bases each). Germline V CDR1 and CDR2: DFQATT, SNEGSKA (reference sequence). The CDR3 loop spans 15 amino acids. V lost 6 bases to trimming and J lost 0 bases, with 18 bases between them. CDR3 bases: TGCAGTGCCTTATCCGGGACGGAAGACTCCTACGAGCAGTACTTC. Its translation: CSALSGTEDSYEQYF.